Sequencing of this TCR beta chain was carried out in a study of blood T cell repertoires in COVID-19. In the study overall: The samples span acute and convalescent COVID-19 from the United States, Italy and Spain.

As handled by the study authors: Amplification from reference gene primers served as the basis for estimated nucleated cell counts. Using immunoSEQ multiplex PCR, the repertoire was profiled, and TCRdb retains in-frame clones only, with some absent. That table gives V, J and clone size, and the DNA gave D and trimming. The sample consists of 300,000 to 450,000 clones, roughly 85% of them appearing once. The CDR3 runs to 13 residues. Unmatched junction bases numbered 3, after V lost 6 bases and J lost 4 bases. The sequence derives from a woman under 30 with acute or convalescent COVID-19. Sequenced: peripheral blood. The rearrangement links TRBV12-3 or TRBV12-4 to TRBJ1-5; 7 bases agree with TRBD1. As DNA, the CDR3 is TGTGCCAGCAGGGCACAGGGGAATCAGCCCCAGCATTTT. Protein product: CASRAQGNQPQHF.